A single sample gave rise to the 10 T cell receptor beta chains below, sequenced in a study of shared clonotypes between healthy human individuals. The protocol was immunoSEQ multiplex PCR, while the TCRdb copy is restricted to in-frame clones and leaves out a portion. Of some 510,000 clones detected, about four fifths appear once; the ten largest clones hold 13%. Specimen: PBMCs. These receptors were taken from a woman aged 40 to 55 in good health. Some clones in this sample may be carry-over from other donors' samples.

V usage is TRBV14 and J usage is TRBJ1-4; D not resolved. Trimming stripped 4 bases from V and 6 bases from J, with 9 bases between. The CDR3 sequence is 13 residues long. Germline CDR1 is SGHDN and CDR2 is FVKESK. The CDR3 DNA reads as TGTGCCAGCAGCCTGGTTAGGCATGAAAAACTGTTTTTT. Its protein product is CASSLVRHEKLFF.

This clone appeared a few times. This CDR3 is CASRLSGGFSYNEQFF. The CDR3 bases are TGCGCCAGCAGGCTAAGCGGGGGCTTCTCCTACAATGAGCAGTTCTTC. The chain links TRBV10-2 to TRBJ2-1; the match to TRBD2 covers 8 bases. Germline loops: CDR1 WSHSY, CDR2 SAAADI. This CDR3 spans 16 amino acids. V lost 6 bases, J lost 0 bases, and 7 bases stayed unmatched.

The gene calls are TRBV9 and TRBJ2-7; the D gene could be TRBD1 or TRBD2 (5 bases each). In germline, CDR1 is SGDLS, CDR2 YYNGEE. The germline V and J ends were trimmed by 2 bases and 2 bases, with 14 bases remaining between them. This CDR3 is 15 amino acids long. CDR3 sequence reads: CASSVSPGRTYEQYF. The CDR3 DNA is TGTGCCAGCAGCGTCTCTCCGGGGCGTACCTACGAGCAGTACTTC.

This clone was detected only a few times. This CDR3 reads CASSLADGLAGSDTQYF. In DNA, the CDR3 is TGTGCCAGCAGCTTAGCTGACGGACTAGCGGGGTCAGATACGCAGTATTTT. This chain uses TRBV7-9 with TRBJ2-3; 12 bases map to TRBD2. The CDR3 consists of 17 residues. V lost 0 bases to trimming and J lost 4 bases; unmatched junction nucleotides: 5. From germline, CDR1 is SEHNR and CDR2 FQNEAQ (reference sequence).

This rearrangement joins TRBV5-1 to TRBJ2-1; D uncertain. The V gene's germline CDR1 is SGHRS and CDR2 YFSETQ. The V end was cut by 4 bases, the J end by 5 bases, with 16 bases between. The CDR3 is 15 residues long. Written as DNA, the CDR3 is TGCGCCAGCAGCCGCTTCCCGGGCCGGGACAATGAGCAGTTCTTC. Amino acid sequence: CASSRFPGRDNEQFF.

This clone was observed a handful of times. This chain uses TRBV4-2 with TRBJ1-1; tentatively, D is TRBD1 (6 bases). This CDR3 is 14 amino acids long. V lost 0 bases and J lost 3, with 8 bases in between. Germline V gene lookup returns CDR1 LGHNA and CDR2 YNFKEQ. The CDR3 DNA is TGTGCCAGCAGCCAAGACAGGGGATACACTGAAGCTTTCTTT. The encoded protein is CASSQDRGYTEAFF.

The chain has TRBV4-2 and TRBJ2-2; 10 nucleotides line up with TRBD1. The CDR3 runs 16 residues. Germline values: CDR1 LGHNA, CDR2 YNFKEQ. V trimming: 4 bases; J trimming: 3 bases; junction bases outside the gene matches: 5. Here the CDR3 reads CASSRRDRGDTGELFF. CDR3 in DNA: TGTGCCAGCAGCCGCCGGGACAGGGGCGACACCGGGGAGCTGTTTTTT.

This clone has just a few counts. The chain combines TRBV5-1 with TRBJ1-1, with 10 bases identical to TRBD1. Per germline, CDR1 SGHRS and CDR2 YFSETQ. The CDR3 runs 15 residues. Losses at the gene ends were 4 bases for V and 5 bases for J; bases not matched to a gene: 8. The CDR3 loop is CASSEPTGGTTEAFF. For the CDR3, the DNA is TGCGCCAGCAGCGAACCGACAGGGGGCACGACTGAAGCTTTCTTT.

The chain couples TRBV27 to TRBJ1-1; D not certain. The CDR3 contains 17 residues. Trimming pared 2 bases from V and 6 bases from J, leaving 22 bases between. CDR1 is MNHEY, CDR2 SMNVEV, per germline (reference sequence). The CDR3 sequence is CASSLVFGQASSAEAFF. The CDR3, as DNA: TGTGCCAGCAGTTTAGTTTTCGGCCAGGCATCGTCGGCTGAAGCTTTCTTT.

The CDR3 sequence is CASSERWSYEQYF. CDR3 coding DNA: TGTGCCAGCAGTGAACGGTGGTCCTACGAGCAGTACTTC. The V gene is TRBV25-1, the J gene TRBJ2-7; D is unresolved. CDR3 length: 13 amino acids. V was trimmed by 2 bases and J by 1 base, leaving 6 bases between them. CDR1 and CDR2 (germline): MGHDK, SYGVNS.